Listed below are T cell receptor beta chains from one sample, sequenced in a study of blood T cell repertoires in COVID-19. Repertoires were generated with immunoSEQ multiplex PCR, while TCRdb's copy carries only in-frame clones and drops some. This sample has over 85,000 clones, with more than 75% found just once. Input material: peripheral blood. These receptor sequences come from a human donor with acute or convalescent COVID-19. The donor label of this sample is uncertain. The CDR3 runs from the conserved cysteine through the conserved F or W. Each record gives: clone size, V gene, CDR3 protein. The size entry is marked missing in some rows and otherwise reads once, few, many or a size class.

clone size: NA
V gene: TRBV9
CDR3 protein: CASTRGAYNEQFF

clone size: few
V gene: TRBV21-1
CDR3 protein: CASSRDRTYEQYF

clone size: NA
V gene: TRBV5-6
CDR3 protein: CASSLAQGGIEAFF

clone size: NA
V gene: TRBV9
CDR3 protein: CASSVAPGSNQPQHF

clone size: NA
V gene: TRBV7-2
CDR3 protein: CASSLRDSSYNEQFF

clone size: NA
V gene: TRBV9
CDR3 protein: CASSVKTGTATEAFF

clone size: NA
V gene: TRBV5-6
CDR3 protein: CASSVGGTGIGTQYF

clone size: NA
V gene: TRBV6-5
CDR3 protein: CASSYSGQGNNEQFF

clone size: once
V gene: TRBV6-2/TRBV6-3
CDR3 protein: CASSPPVAGVTDTQYF

clone size: NA
V gene: TRBV28
CDR3 protein: CASTPTLFYGYTF

clone size: NA
V gene: TRBV18
CDR3 protein: CASSPREDEKLFF

clone size: NA
V gene: TRBV29-1
CDR3 protein: CSVVGPGGTSGNTIYF

clone size: NA
V gene: TRBV6-5
CDR3 protein: CASSSLTGYGYTF

clone size: NA
V gene: TRBV2
CDR3 protein: CASSEAGTGIYFTKNIQYF

clone size: once
V gene: TRBV19
CDR3 protein: CASSVTGASSYNEQFF

clone size: NA
V gene: TRBV11-3
CDR3 protein: CASSFGTASGNTIYF

clone size: NA
V gene: TRBV2
CDR3 protein: CASSASGTTF

clone size: NA
V gene: TRBV6-5
CDR3 protein: CASSYFRDRGRGGYTF

clone size: NA
V gene: TRBV28
CDR3 protein: CASRSPDRGDTQYF

clone size: NA
V gene: TRBV5-1
CDR3 protein: CASSTRDLNYGYTF

clone size: NA
V gene: TRBV5-1
CDR3 protein: CASSLIGILTGGEQFF

clone size: NA
V gene: TRBV11-2
CDR3 protein: CASSSTGTGTGELFF

clone size: NA
V gene: TRBV2
CDR3 protein: CASSEDIAGGREQYF

clone size: NA
V gene: TRBV27
CDR3 protein: CASSSYGQVNNEQFF

clone size: NA
V gene: TRBV5-1
CDR3 protein: CASSLITGGTYEQYF

clone size: NA
V gene: TRBV30
CDR3 protein: CAWGGQRKYF

clone size: NA
V gene: TRBV6-5
CDR3 protein: CASSDSETGFGTQYF